Detailed here is one T cell receptor beta chain. This specimen comes from a study of identical twins. The CDR3 runs 15 residues. V lost 6 bases and J 8 bases, leaving 20 bases between the germline ends. Per germline, CDR1 MNHEY and CDR2 SMNVEV (reference sequence). TCRdb reprocessed the 5' RACE reads via MiXCR and lists one record per CDR3 protein. Found here are about 200,000 distinct CDR3 sequences, 7.5% of them singletons; the top ten hold 1.9%. In addition, the sample was reused for a study of yellow fever vaccine responses in identical twins.

The genes are TRBV27 and TRBJ2-4; D may be TRBD2 (7 bases). The specimen was memory (CD45RO+) T cells sorted from blood. The TCR comes from a woman aged 18-35 years in good health. CDR3 nucleotide sequence: TGTGCCAGCAGCCGAAAGCCAGGGGAGGGTTACATTCAGTACTTC. Translating it yields CASSRKPGEGYIQYF.